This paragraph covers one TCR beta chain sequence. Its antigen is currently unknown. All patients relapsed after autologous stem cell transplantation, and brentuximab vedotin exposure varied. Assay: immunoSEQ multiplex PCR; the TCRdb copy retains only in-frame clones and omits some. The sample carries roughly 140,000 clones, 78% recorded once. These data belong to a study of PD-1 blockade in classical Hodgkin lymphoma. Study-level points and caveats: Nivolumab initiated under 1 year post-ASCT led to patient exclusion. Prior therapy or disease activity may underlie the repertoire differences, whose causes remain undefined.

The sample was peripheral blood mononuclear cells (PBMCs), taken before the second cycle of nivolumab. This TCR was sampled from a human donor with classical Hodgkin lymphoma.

The CDR3 coding sequence is TGCGCCAGCAGCCCGGACAGGGTCTCCTACGAGCAGTACTTC. It codes for CASSPDRVSYEQYF. V is TRBV4-3 and J is TRBJ2-7, with 8 positions matching TRBD1. The J segment lost 0 bases and the V segment lost 4 bases, leaving 2 bases of the junction unmatched. The CDR3 runs 14 residues. Germline V lookup: CDR1 LGHNA, CDR2 YSLEER.